This entry describes one TCR beta chain. This clonotype is classified as medium-sized (0.01 to 0.1%). The target of this receptor is not known. Base qualities were left out, and no much larger clone turns up one base away. This sample was taken from a study of HIV-infected patients and healthy controls (dated by TCRdb to the mid-2010s). For the study in its entirety: Although they stayed below normal ranges, CD4 counts in about 85% of the 16 patients rose modestly but significantly after three months of therapy. Viral load fell below detection in about 65% of the 16 patients by the second bleed and in all patients following a further year of therapy. Whether deep TCR repertoire sequencing of small blood samples from HIV patients could capture immune perturbation and reconstitution was tested in the study. No consistent shift in CD8 counts was seen during early therapy, whereas a slight rise was seen in the CD4:CD8 ratio. Relative to controls, total CDR3 counts per chain did not differ significantly, and patients lacked overall T-cell lymphocytopenia.

The germline V gene specifies SQVTM as CDR1 and ANQGSEA as CDR2. Here V drops 6 bases and J drops 8 bases, and the junction holds 5 bases not matched to any gene. Reading from cysteine to phenylalanine, the CDR3 counts 12 amino acids. Solely the CDR3 DNA is kept, with 36 bases framed from the first base. Study-level results and caveats: During therapy, a significant decrease in frequency was seen for HIV-associated CDR3s, whereas no significant change was found for CMV-associated CDR3s, although most of them became more frequent. Compared with untreated HIV+ repertoires, healthy control repertoires had roughly threefold more distinct CDR3s and a higher Shannon diversity. Only approximately 3 months of therapy was reflected in the treated samples, a period arguably too short to observe immune reconstitution given low adult thymic output. The observed differences in diversity were not explained by the slight differences in age and sex profiles between the study cohorts. Sequencing depth was restricted by the use of whole blood, which also prevented the dynamics of distinct T-cell subpopulations from being separated. Significantly higher mean Gini indices were seen in HIV-infected repertoires than in controls, possibly reflecting oligoclonality. Alpha-chain CDR3s from MAIT cells appeared at high frequency in healthy controls but were severely depleted in HIV+ repertoires. Pairing of alpha and beta chains was not determined in the samples. Only sixteen HIV-infected individuals were processed, which the authors considered a major limit on how widely the findings apply. Both the Jaccard index and the count of highly shared sequences showed that healthy controls shared more CDR3s between individuals than HIV+ patients did. Size-matched repertoire data did not replicate the apparent post-therapy recovery of the Gini index in HIV-infected patients. The study did not determine donor HLA types. Differing numbers of distinct sequences in patients and controls hindered comparison, and size-matching assigned excessive weight to rare events in the HIV-infected data. Significantly different mean usage between HIV-infected patients and controls was observed for eight alpha and eight beta V genes.

Follow-up blood from HIV-infected patients was collected roughly three months, about 14 weeks, after antiretroviral therapy began. Whole blood was used without cell fractionation, so all unsorted peripheral T cells were reflected in the repertoire. For RNA extraction, 2 to 2.5 ml of peripheral blood was collected into Tempus tubes. Enrollment excluded patients who had febrile or AIDS-related illness, tumors, hepatitis B or C coinfection, immunomodulatory therapy, recent vaccination or treatment interruptions. The TURBO-DNase kit was used to remove leftover genomic DNA, and GLOBINclear was used to deplete globin mRNA. Using SuperScript III with primers targeting the alpha and beta constant regions, around 550 ng of RNA was reverse transcribed. Separate libraries for the alpha and beta chains were generated through chain-specific third strand synthesis that incorporated multiplexing indices. In the protocol, all rearrangements within a chain were amplified with a single primer pair so that primer bias was avoided, and molecular barcodes were added to each cDNA molecule. T4 RNA Ligase 1 joined purified cDNA to a 5' RACE adapter that carried a random hexamer and the SP2 sequencing primer site. With slow temperature ramps used to favor optimal annealing, second strand synthesis was primed from the SP2 site with Phusion polymerase. Each molecule's 12-nucleotide barcode consisted of two random hexamer sequences, both added before amplification and joined together. A short first PCR added P5 and P7 adapter elements plus a second index, followed by an approximately 25-cycle amplification PCR with P5s and P7 primers. The libraries went through around 26 PCR cycles in total, were quantified on a Qubit, were sized on a Bioanalyzer, and were diluted to around 4.1 nM. Sequencing of the normalized libraries was done on an Illumina MiSeq using 2 x 250 paired-end kits. Reverse transcription reactions were cleaned up on MinElute columns and eluted into approximately 10 ul Tris-Cl. Adapter ligations were incubated for 23 hours at 16 degrees C and subsequently purified with AMPure XP beads at a 1:1 ratio. As for how the authors treated the data: A modified Decombinator processed the demultiplexed FASTQ files and output V, J, insert and barcode information. Sequences that shared a barcode but differed from the dominant sequence were treated as errors and discarded, and barcodes were clustered at Levenshtein distance 3 and counted to estimate the original cDNA molecules. The R packages ineq, vegan, igraph and RCytoscape were used for downstream analyses, together with IMGT nomenclature and CDR3 definitions. V gene usage was calculated across distinct sequences, with every TCR tallied a single time to avoid skew from clonal expansion. Within a donor, similarity networks joined unique CDR3 amino acid sequences in every case where two of them were separated by a single Levenshtein edit. Published HIV-specific CDR3s (around 92 alpha, 702 beta) and CMV-specific CDR3s (under 14 alpha, 253 beta) were assembled and queried against the repertoires. Random subsampling to size-matched repertoires showed patients' decreased diversity was not caused by their lower sequence numbers. The public reads were reprocessed in TCRdb via fastp at Q25 and MiXCR, keeping in-frame beta chains. Each record represents a unique CDR3 protein, reported with the most common genes and DNA among its rows. What appears here as the V and J calls and clone size reflects TCRdb's work, not the paper's. Recorded for this sample are about 6,600 distinct CDR3 sequences; more than 7.5% of them occurred a single time. Of the sample, just over 20% falls within the top ten clones.

Specimen: blood, collected during antiretroviral therapy. The source of this sequence is an adult with HIV infection. The sequence is built from TRBV29-1 and TRBJ1-5; 9 bases in the junction line up with TRBD1. The CDR3 is CSVGGQGEPQHF. The sequenced DNA: TGCAGCGTGGGGGGACAGGGCGAGCCCCAGCATTTT.